The 22 T cell receptor beta chains given below trace back to one sample, sequenced in a study of T cells after posttransplantation cyclophosphamide. Libraries were prepared by immunoSEQ multiplex PCR; TCRdb keeps only in-frame clonotypes and omits some of them. This sample carries under 40,000 clones, none of them present only once. Input material: PBMCs. The receptors shown here come from a woman aged 45-60 years in good health and a related stem cell transplant donor.

This clone was picked up many times. The genes are TRBV7-2 and TRBJ2-2; TRBD1 is a possible D gene (5 bases). CDR1 SGHTA and CDR2 FQGNSA come from the germline V gene. The CDR3 runs to 16 residues. Trimming removed 2 bases from V and 0 bases from J, with 10 bases in between. The CDR3 sequence is CASSLNRNPNTGELFF. The CDR3 coding sequence is TGTGCCAGCAGCTTAAACAGGAACCCGAACACCGGGGAGCTGTTTTTT.

This clone was counted at least ten times. The chain recombines TRBV4-2 with TRBJ2-6; perhaps TRBD1 as D (5 bases). CDR1 LGHNA and CDR2 YNFKEQ come from the germline V gene. V was pared by 4 bases and J by 1 base, with 14 bases between. The CDR3 totals 17 residues. DNA of the CDR3: TGTGCCAGCAGCCGTTATGGACATGAGTCTGGGGCCAACGTCCTGACTTTC. It is translated as CASSRYGHESGANVLTF.

This clone was detected ten times or more. This chain connects TRBV14 to TRBJ1-2; a weak D match, TRBD1 (6 bases). V was clipped by 1 base and J by 7 bases, with 10 bases between them. This CDR3 comprises 13 residues. Looked up from germline, CDR1 is SGHDN and CDR2 is FVKESK. The CDR3 nucleotides read TGTGCCAGCAGCCAAGTGTCGACAGGTGGCTACACCTTC. This encodes CASSQVSTGGYTF.

This clone has ten or more counts. The V and J genes are TRBV19 and TRBJ2-3, with a tentative D call TRBD1 (5 bases). The length of the CDR3 is 14 residues. V was clipped by 9 bases and J by 0 bases, with 13 bases between them. Germline V gene sequence: CDR1 LNHDA, CDR2 SQIVND (reference sequence). CDR3: CASQPQASTDTQYF. The CDR3 DNA sequence: TGTGCCAGCCAGCCACAGGCGAGCACAGATACGCAGTATTTT. The whole variable domain, remainder taken from reference TRBV19 and TRBJ2-3, is DGGITQSPKYLFRKEGQNVTLSCEQNLNHDAMYWYRQDPGQGLRLIYYSQIVNDFQKGDIAEGYSVSREKKESFPLTVTSAQKNPTAFYLCASQPQASTDTQYFGPGTRLTVL.

This clone was picked up many times. The V gene is TRBV11-2, the J gene TRBJ2-7; unclear D gene. Trimming pared 1 base from V and 6 bases from J, leaving 10 bases between. The germline V gene encodes CDR1 SGHAT and CDR2 FQNNGV. The CDR3 extends over 13 amino acids. CDR3 protein: CASSLAGSAEQYF. DNA for the CDR3: TGTGCCAGCAGCTTAGCCGGGTCGGCCGAGCAGTACTTC.

This clone showed up just a few times. The chain employs TRBV19 and TRBJ1-2, with D unresolved. V was shortened by 3 bases and J by 5 bases, with 10 bases between the two germline ends. In germline, CDR1 is LNHDA, CDR2 SQIVND (reference sequence). The CDR3 has 13 residues. CDR3 sequence (DNA): TGTGCCAGTAGTATCTCGGTACGGTATGGCTACACCTTC. Translated: CASSISVRYGYTF.

This clone was recorded at least ten times. The chain couples TRBV4-3 to TRBJ1-2, with a possible D match to TRBD1 (6 bases). CDR3 size: 15 residues. V was pared by 1 base and J by 4 bases, with 13 bases between. Germline CDR1 is LGHNA and CDR2 is YSLEER. As DNA, the CDR3 is TGCGCCAGCAGCCAAGCAGCCGGACAGTTCTATGGCTACACCTTC. This sequence encodes CASSQAAGQFYGYTF.

This clone has a handful of counts. The gene calls are TRBV29-1 and TRBJ2-1; weak D call: TRBD1 (5 bases). With 1 base removed from V and 4 bases from J, the gap between germline ends came to 8 bases. Germline values: CDR1 SQVTM, CDR2 ANQGSEA. The CDR3 sequence is 13 residues long. The CDR3 coding sequence is TGCAGCGTTGAAGGACAGAGTTACAATGAGCAGTTCTTC. It specifies CSVEGQSYNEQFF.

This clone has ten or more counts. The CDR3 is CASSLRLGYEQYF. CDR3 nucleotide sequence: TGTGCCAGCAGCTTAAGACTAGGGTACGAGCAGTACTTC. The chain is built from TRBV7-2 and TRBJ2-7; D is perhaps TRBD2 (6 bases). Trimming stripped 2 bases from V and 4 bases from J, with 9 bases between. CDR3 length: 13 residues. Germline CDR1 is SGHTA and CDR2 is FQGNSA.

At least ten counts were recorded for this clone. The J gene is TRBJ1-1, the V gene TRBV19, with a weak D call TRBD1 (6 bases). This CDR3 spans 15 amino acids. The germline CDR1 and CDR2 sequences are LNHDA and SQIVND (reference sequence). Trimming left V 3 bases short and J 1 base short, with 12 bases between. DNA of the CDR3: TGTGCCAGTAGTATGTGGGGGGGCAGGAACACTGAAGCTTTCTTT. Protein product: CASSMWGGRNTEAFF.

This clone was detected only a few times. The rearrangement uses TRBV5-1 and TRBJ2-1, with D possibly being TRBD2 (5 bases). Germline loops: CDR1 SGHRS, CDR2 YFSETQ. With 5 bases removed from V and 8 bases from J, the gap between germline ends came to 17 bases. The CDR3 consists of 14 residues. Here the CDR3 DNA reads TGCGCCAGCAGTCCGCGTGGTCTAGCTCATGAGCAGTTCTTC. Translating gives CASSPRGLAHEQFF.

The genes are TRBV29-1 and TRBJ2-7; tentative D call: TRBD2 (5 bases). From germline, CDR1 is SQVTM and CDR2 ANQGSEA. With 4 bases removed from V and 0 bases from J, the gap between germline ends came to 7 bases. This CDR3 comprises 12 residues. CDR3 amino acids: CSVVANSYEQYF. The CDR3 coding sequence is TGCAGCGTTGTAGCGAACTCCTACGAGCAGTACTTC.

This clone was observed many times. V gene TRBV7-3 combines with J gene TRBJ2-1; D perhaps matches TRBD2 (5 bases). Germline CDR1 SGHTA, CDR2 FQGTGA. Between the trimmed V and J ends, which lost 3 bases and 6 bases, there was a span of 9 bases. The length of the CDR3 is 13 residues. CDR3 bases: TGTGCCAGCAGCTTGAACAGCGGCAATGAGCAGTTCTTC. Protein sequence: CASSLNSGNEQFF.

The sample holds many counts of this clone. The genes are TRBV12-3 or TRBV12-4 and TRBJ2-1; D is unresolved. This CDR3 has 12 amino acids. V lost 3 bases and J 8 bases, leaving 8 bases between the germline ends. The CDR3 is CASSLTGDEQFF. The CDR3 nucleotides read TGTGCCAGCAGTTTGACTGGTGATGAGCAGTTCTTC.

There are many counts of this clone. The CDR3 loop is CASSLVGANTEAFF. The CDR3 coding sequence is TGTGCCAGCAGTTTAGTAGGGGCGAACACTGAAGCTTTCTTT. The chain recombines TRBV12-3 or TRBV12-4 with TRBJ1-1; maybe TRBD1 (5 bases). The CDR3 has 14 amino acids. Trimming took off 1 base at V and 1 base at J, with 7 bases between the two ends.

In its sample, this clone was seen many times. The CDR3 DNA reads as TGTGCCAGCAGCTTAGGGCCTAGCGGAATCGGTAGCACAGATACGCAGTATTTT. Encoded protein: CASSLGPSGIGSTDTQYF. The chain couples TRBV7-3 to TRBJ2-3; 7 nucleotides align to TRBD2. The CDR3 covers 18 residues. Germline values: CDR1 SGHTA, CDR2 FQGTGA. Unmatched junction bases numbered 11, after V lost 2 bases and J lost 0 bases.

This clone was detected many times. J is TRBJ2-7 and V is TRBV27; D might be TRBD1 (5 bases). V was clipped by 5 bases and J by 4 bases, with 12 bases between them. The CDR3 consists of 13 residues. Germline V gene data show CDR1 as MNHEY and CDR2 as SMNVEV (reference sequence). The CDR3 here is CASSQQTAYEQYF. The CDR3 nucleotides read TGTGCCAGCAGTCAGCAGACAGCTTACGAGCAGTACTTC.

This clone was recorded at least ten times. The chain couples TRBV6-2 or TRBV6-3 to TRBJ2-7; D unclear. Germline CDR1 MNHEY, CDR2 SVGEGT. The CDR3 sequence is 12 residues long. V was shortened by 6 bases and J by 3 bases, with 9 bases between the two germline ends. This CDR3 is CASSPLFYEQYF. The CDR3 DNA reads as TGTGCCAGCAGCCCCCTCTTCTACGAGCAGTACTTC.

In its sample, this clone was seen a few times. The gene calls are TRBV15 and TRBJ2-5; 9 bases match TRBD1. Trimming took 1 base from V and 5 from J; bases not matched to a gene: 8. CDR3 length: 16 amino acids. The V gene's germline CDR1 is LNHNV and CDR2 YYDKDF (reference sequence). CDR3 DNA: TGTGCCACCAGCAGAGTGACAGGGGGGCCCTCGGAGACCCAGTACTTC. Its translation is CATSRVTGGPSETQYF. Combining the CDR3 with reference TRBV15 and TRBJ2-5 gives the whole variable domain DAMVIQNPRYQVTQFGKPVTLSCSQTLNHNVMYWYQQKSSQAPKLLFHYYDKDFNNEADTPDNFQSRRPNTSFCFLDIRSPGLGDTAMYLCATSRVTGGPSETQYFGPGTRLLVL.

This clone was observed at least ten times. V gene TRBV7-9 combines with J gene TRBJ2-3; tentatively, D is TRBD2 (6 bases). Trimming cost V 6 bases and J 0 bases, with 16 bases left between them. From germline, CDR1 is SEHNR and CDR2 FQNEAQ (reference sequence). This CDR3 spans 16 amino acids. The CDR3 bases are TGTGCCAGCAGGCCTACACGGGGGACTAGCACAGATACGCAGTATTTT. Residues: CASRPTRGTSTDTQYF.

The J gene is TRBJ1-1, the V gene TRBV5-1, with a tentative D call TRBD1 (6 bases). The CDR3 length is 18 residues. With 2 bases removed from V and 4 bases from J, the gap between germline ends came to 24 bases. Germline assignment: CDR1 SGHRS and CDR2 YFSETQ. The CDR3 protein is CASSFLGGGWQTGTEAFF. The CDR3 coding sequence is TGCGCCAGCAGCTTTCTTGGGGGAGGGTGGCAGACAGGCACTGAAGCTTTCTTT.

At least ten counts were recorded for this clone. CDR3 residues: CASSWEAGYGYTF. CDR3 bases: TGTGCCAGCAGTTGGGAAGCGGGGTATGGCTACACCTTC. The chain recombines TRBV27 with TRBJ1-2; D unresolved. Germline CDR1 reads MNHEY; CDR2 reads SMNVEV (reference sequence). Trimming shortened V by 4 bases and J by 5 bases, and 11 bases separated the two germline ends. The CDR3 sequence is 13 residues long.